These 27 T cell receptor beta chains were sequenced from one sample in a study of cytomegalovirus exposure and HLA in healthy donors. This PCR relied on a set of 60 Vbeta primers and 13 Jbeta primers. Method: immunoSEQ multiplex PCR; TCRdb's copy keeps in-frame clones and lacks some. The sample yields tens of thousands of clones, roughly two thirds seen once. Input material: PBMCs. These receptors came from a woman aged 45 to 65 in good health and CMV-seropositive.

The table lists this clone with a few counts. J is TRBJ2-5 and V is TRBV5-1; 10 nucleotides align to TRBD2. V shed 0 bases and J 4 bases; nucleotides not matched to a gene: 0. This CDR3 is 14 amino acids long. From germline, CDR1 is SGHRS and CDR2 YFSETQ. In DNA form, the CDR3 reads TGCGCCAGCAGCTTGGGACTAGCGGGAGAGACCCAGTACTTC. It encodes CASSLGLAGETQYF.

V usage is TRBV11-2 and J usage is TRBJ1-3; D unclear. The V end was cut by 2 bases, the J end by 7 bases, with 12 bases between. The length of the CDR3 is 14 residues. CDR1 is SGHAT and CDR2 is FQNNGV in the germline V gene. CDR3 nucleotide sequence: TGTGCCAGCAGCTTAAAGTTAGAAGCTAACACCATATATTTT. Amino acids: CASSLKLEANTIYF.

The J gene is TRBJ2-4, the V gene TRBV9, with TRBD2 as a possible D gene (6 bases). Trimming took 6 bases from V and 9 from J, leaving 25 bases between them. Germline V lookup: CDR1 SGDLS, CDR2 YYNGEE. CDR3 length: 16 residues. The CDR3 here is CASTRGSLLGEAIQYF. The CDR3 region has the DNA TGTGCCAGCACCCGAGGCTCCCTGCTCGGGGAGGCCATTCAGTACTTC.

This sequence joins TRBV10-3 and TRBJ2-3; TRBD2 agrees at 13 bases. J was trimmed by 4 bases and V by 11 bases; bases with no gene match: 6. The germline CDR1 and CDR2 sequences are ENHRY and SYGVKD. The CDR3 contains 14 residues. The CDR3 sequence: CASRLAGGSDTQYF. The CDR3 bases are TGTGCCTCTAGACTAGCGGGAGGATCAGATACGCAGTATTTT.

The rearrangement uses TRBV2 and TRBJ2-5; TRBD2 matches at 12 bases. Trimming at V came to 6 bases and at J to 5 bases, leaving 13 bases not matched to a gene. The CDR3 runs to 17 residues. In germline, CDR1 is SNHLY, CDR2 FYNNEI. The CDR3 here is CASSPNNLAGGLETQYF. The CDR3 nucleotides read TGTGCCAGCAGCCCGAACAATCTAGCGGGAGGGCTGGAGACCCAGTACTTC.

The gene calls are TRBV4-1 and TRBJ2-3; D unclear. V shed 1 base and J shed 0 bases, with 14 bases lying between them. The CDR3 contains 17 residues. Germline V gene sequence: CDR1 MGHRA, CDR2 YSYEKL. The CDR3 DNA follows: TGCGCCAGCAGCCAAGTATCGCAGGTGCCTAGCACAGATACGCAGTATTTT. It encodes CASSQVSQVPSTDTQYF.

The chain joins TRBV2 to TRBJ2-2; D might be TRBD1 (6 bases). This CDR3 is 15 amino acids long. In germline, CDR1 is SNHLY, CDR2 FYNNEI. The V and J ends lost 4 bases and 4 bases respectively, with 13 bases between them. As DNA, the CDR3 is TGTGCCAGCAGTGGGACAGCCTGGGGCACCGGGGAGCTGTTTTTT. Encoded protein: CASSGTAWGTGELFF.

V is TRBV5-4 and J is TRBJ2-5; D is perhaps TRBD2 (10 bases). The assigned J gene may be wrong: the sequence end matches TRBJ2-7 better. Per the germline V gene, CDR1 is SGHNT and CDR2 is YYREEE (reference sequence). CDR3 length: 18 amino acids. This CDR3 reads CASSPGTGILAGPYEQYF. The CDR3 region has the DNA TGTGCCAGCAGTCCCGGGACAGGGATACTAGCGGGACCTTACGAGCAGTACTTC.

This clone was seen more than once but under ten times. The chain combines TRBV28 with TRBJ2-5; TRBD2 is a possible D gene (5 bases). The J call may be in error: the DNA end matches TRBJ2-7 better. Looked up from germline, CDR1 is MDHEN and CDR2 is SYDVKM. The CDR3 loop spans 14 amino acids. The CDR3 is CASSFTRGSYEQYF. DNA of the CDR3: TGTGCCAGCAGTTTTACTCGGGGATCCTACGAGCAGTACTTC.

This clone was picked up a small number of times. This chain connects TRBV2 to TRBJ1-3, with a possible D match to TRBD1 (5 bases). The CDR3 covers 13 residues. Per germline, CDR1 SNHLY and CDR2 FYNNEI. Trimming stripped 4 bases from V and 2 bases from J, with 6 bases between. The CDR3 DNA sequence: TGTGCCAGCAGTGCAGGGCCTGGAAACACCATATATTTT. Encoded protein: CASSAGPGNTIYF.

V is TRBV11-2 and J is TRBJ1-4; D perhaps matches TRBD1 (5 bases). V was shortened by 1 base and J by 1 base, with 7 bases between the two germline ends. The germline gives CDR1 SGHAT, CDR2 FQNNGV. CDR3 size: 15 residues. The chain's CDR3 is CASSLARGTNEKLFF. CDR3 DNA: TGTGCCAGCAGCTTAGCAAGGGGAACTAATGAAAAACTGTTTTTT.

The J gene is TRBJ2-5, the V gene TRBV5-1; 9 bases agree with TRBD1. CDR3 length equals 15 residues. Per germline, CDR1 SGHRS and CDR2 YFSETQ. V lost 3 bases to trimming and J lost 4 bases; unmatched junction nucleotides: 7. CDR3 bases: TGCGCCAGCAGCTCGGTCTACAGGGGGCGAGAGACCCAGTACTTC. Amino acid sequence: CASSSVYRGRETQYF.

The rearrangement uses TRBV11-2 and TRBJ1-4; D is unclear. The V gene's germline CDR1 is SGHAT and CDR2 FQNNGV. The CDR3 extends over 13 amino acids. V lost 5 bases to trimming and J lost 7 bases, with 11 bases between them. The CDR3 here is CASSAAFGEKLFF. The DNA of the CDR3 is TGTGCCAGCAGCGCGGCGTTCGGTGAAAAACTGTTTTTT.

The V call is TRBV5-1, the J call TRBJ1-1; D perhaps matches TRBD1 (5 bases). Germline CDR1 SGHRS, CDR2 YFSETQ. Trimming took off 4 bases at V and 6 bases at J, with 16 bases between the two ends. CDR3 length: 14 amino acids. Here the CDR3 DNA reads TGCGCCAGCAGCCCAGCTTTCGGGGGTTCTGAAGCTTTCTTT. Translation: CASSPAFGGSEAFF.

This chain links TRBV28 with TRBJ1-5; D gene unclear. V was clipped by 5 bases and J by 6 bases, with 5 bases between them. This CDR3 contains 11 residues. Germline lookup yields CDR1 MDHEN and CDR2 SYDVKM. The CDR3 protein is CASSRSQPQHF. The CDR3 DNA reads as TGTGCCAGCAGTCGCAGTCAGCCCCAGCATTTT.

The chain employs TRBV28 and TRBJ2-2; 8 bases match TRBD2. From germline, CDR1 is MDHEN and CDR2 SYDVKM. The CDR3 extends over 16 amino acids. J lost 0 bases, V lost 6 bases, and 6 bases had no gene match. In DNA, the CDR3 is TGTGCCAGCAGACCCTCGGGGGGGGCGAACACCGGGGAGCTGTTTTTT. It codes for CASRPSGGANTGELFF.

The chain links TRBV10-3 to TRBJ2-7; TRBD1 matches at 10 bases. The CDR3 length is 16 residues. J gave up 0 bases and V 4 bases, and 6 bases lay outside the gene matches. Per germline, CDR1 ENHRY and CDR2 SYGVKD. In DNA form, the CDR3 reads TGTGCCATCAGTGGTGACAGGGGGCCCCTCTCCTACGAGCAGTACTTC. It specifies CAISGDRGPLSYEQYF.

This clone was seen a few times. The chain joins TRBV4-1 to TRBJ1-3; TRBD1 aligns across 8 bases. CDR1 and CDR2 from the germline V gene are MGHRA and YSYEKL. The trim removed 3 bases at V and 0 bases at J, leaving 4 bases unmatched. The CDR3 extends over 16 amino acids. CDR3 protein: CASSQQDRVSGNTIYF. The CDR3 region has the DNA TGCGCCAGCAGCCAGCAGGACAGGGTCTCTGGAAACACCATATATTTT.

Comments on this clone: The junction departs from germline at one end; a sequencing error may be responsible. The chain combines TRBV7-2 with TRBJ1-6; 11 bases align to TRBD1. Germline-derived CDR1 and CDR2 are SGHTA and FQGNSA. The CDR3 runs 15 residues. The CDR3 sequence: CASSWTGGPNSPLHF. In DNA, the CDR3 is TGCGCCAGCAGCTGGACAGGGGGCCCAAATTCACCCCTCCACTTT.

This clone has a handful of counts. The same CDR3 is also encoded by other DNA sequences in this sample. J is TRBJ2-7 and V is TRBV30, with D tentatively TRBD2 (5 bases). CDR3 length: 11 residues. Germline V lookup: CDR1 GTSNPN, CDR2 SVGIG (reference sequence). The CDR3 region is CKGEPAYEQYF. CDR3 DNA: TGTAAGGGAGAGCCGGCCTACGAGCAGTACTTC.

This clone was counted once. The rearrangement uses TRBV27 and TRBJ2-5; the match to TRBD1 covers 7 bases. The J call is in doubt because the DNA end fits TRBJ2-7 better. Per the germline V gene, CDR1 is MNHEY and CDR2 is SMNVEV (reference sequence). CDR3 length equals 14 residues. The CDR3, as DNA: TGTGCCAGCAGTTTTTTGGGACAGCTCTACGAGCAGTACTTC. Encoded protein: CASSFLGQLYEQYF.

V is TRBV2 and J is TRBJ2-7; 9 nucleotides align to TRBD1. V shed 5 bases and J 5 bases; nucleotides not matched to a gene: 4. The germline V gene has CDR1 SNHLY and CDR2 FYNNEI. CDR3 size: 13 residues. The chain's CDR3 is CASSRRTGDEQYF. The CDR3 nucleotides are TGTGCCAGCAGTCGGCGGACAGGGGACGAGCAGTACTTC. Full variable domain (missing parts from reference TRBV2 and TRBJ2-7): EPEVTQTPSHQVTQMGQEVILRCVPISNHLYFYWYRQILGQKVEFLVSFYNNEISEKSEIFDDQFSVERPDGSNFTLKIRSTKLEDSAMYFCASSRRTGDEQYFGPGTRLTVT.

The chain recombines TRBV4-1 with TRBJ1-6; D might be TRBD1 (5 bases). The germline V gene encodes CDR1 MGHRA and CDR2 YSYEKL. The CDR3 sequence is 14 residues long. Trimming shortened V by 3 bases and J by 9 bases, and 12 bases separated the two germline ends. The CDR3 coding sequence is TGCGCCAGCAGCCAGTCGGGGGGAAGTTCACCCCTCCACTTT. Its translation is CASSQSGGSSPLHF.

The chain combines TRBV4-3 with TRBJ2-2; D call uncertain. CDR3 length: 14 residues. Germline V gene sequence: CDR1 LGHNA, CDR2 YSLEER. Trimming cost V 1 base and J 4 bases, with 7 bases left between them. In DNA form, the CDR3 reads TGCGCCAGCAGCCAAGGGCGACTCACCGGGGAGCTGTTTTTT. Its translation: CASSQGRLTGELFF.

This clone was counted between two and nine times. The chain links TRBV15 to TRBJ2-2, with TRBD1 identical over 8 bases. Trimming cost V 0 bases and J 15 bases; bases outside gene matches: 6. This CDR3 has 13 amino acids. Germline V gene lookup returns CDR1 LNHNV and CDR2 YYDKDF (reference sequence). CDR3 protein: CATSRDRTGRVFF. DNA of the CDR3: TGTGCCACCAGCAGAGATCGGACAGGGCGGGTGTTTTTT.

This clone was seen only a few times. The chain uses TRBV11-3 and TRBJ2-3; TRBD1 matches at 7 bases. This CDR3 is 16 amino acids long. Germline V CDR1 and CDR2: SGHNT, YENEEA. V was clipped by 5 bases and J by 4 bases; unmatched bases: 12. CDR3 protein: CASSPSTGLMADTQYF. The CDR3 DNA reads as TGTGCCAGCAGCCCGTCGACAGGGTTAATGGCAGATACGCAGTATTTT.

V usage is TRBV7-8 and J usage is TRBJ1-1; a weak D match, TRBD1 (5 bases). Germline CDR1 reads SGHVS; CDR2 reads FQNEAQ. This CDR3 has 15 residues. Deletions cut 5 bases from V and 1 base from J, with 14 bases between. The CDR3 here is CASSPLNTGNTEAFF. The DNA of the CDR3 is TGTGCCAGCAGCCCGTTGAACACAGGGAACACTGAAGCTTTCTTT.